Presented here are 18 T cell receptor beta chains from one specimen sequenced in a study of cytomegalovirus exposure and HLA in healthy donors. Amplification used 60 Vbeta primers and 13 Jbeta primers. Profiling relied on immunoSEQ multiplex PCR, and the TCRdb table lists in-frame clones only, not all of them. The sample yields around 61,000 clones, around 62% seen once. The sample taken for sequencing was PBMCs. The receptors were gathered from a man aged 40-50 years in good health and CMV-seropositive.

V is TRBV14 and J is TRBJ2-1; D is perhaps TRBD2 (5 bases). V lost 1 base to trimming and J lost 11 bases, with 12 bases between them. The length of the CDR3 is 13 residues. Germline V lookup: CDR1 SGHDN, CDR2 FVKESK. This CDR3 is CASSQGIRDKQFF. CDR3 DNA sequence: TGTGCCAGCAGCCAAGGGATCCGGGATAAGCAGTTCTTC.

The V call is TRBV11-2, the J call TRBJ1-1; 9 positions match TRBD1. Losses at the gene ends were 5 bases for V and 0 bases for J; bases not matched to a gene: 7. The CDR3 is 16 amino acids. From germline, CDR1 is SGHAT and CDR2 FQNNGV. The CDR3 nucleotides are TGTGCCAGCAGCCTTTGGGACAGGGATATGAACACTGAAGCTTTCTTT. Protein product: CASSLWDRDMNTEAFF.

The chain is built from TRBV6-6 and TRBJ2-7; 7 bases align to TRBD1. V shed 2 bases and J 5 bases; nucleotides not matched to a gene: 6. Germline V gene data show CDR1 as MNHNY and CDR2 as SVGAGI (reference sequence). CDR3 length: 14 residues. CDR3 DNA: TGTGCCAGCAGTTACGGTCGACAGGGCCACGAGCAGTACTTC. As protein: CASSYGRQGHEQYF.

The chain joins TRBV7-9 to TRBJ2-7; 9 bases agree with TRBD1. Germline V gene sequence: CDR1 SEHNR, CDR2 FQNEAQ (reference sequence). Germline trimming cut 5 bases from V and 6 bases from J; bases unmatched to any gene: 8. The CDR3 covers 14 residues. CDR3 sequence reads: CASSETGTGFEQYF. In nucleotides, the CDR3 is TGTGCCAGCAGCGAAACCGGGACAGGGTTCGAGCAGTACTTC.

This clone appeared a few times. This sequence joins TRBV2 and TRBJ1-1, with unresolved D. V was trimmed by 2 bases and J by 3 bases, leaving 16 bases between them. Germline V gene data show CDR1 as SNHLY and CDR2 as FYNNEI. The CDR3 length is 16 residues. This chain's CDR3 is CASSEYLGNWDTEAFF. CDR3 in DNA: TGTGCCAGCAGTGAATATCTAGGTAATTGGGACACTGAAGCTTTCTTT.

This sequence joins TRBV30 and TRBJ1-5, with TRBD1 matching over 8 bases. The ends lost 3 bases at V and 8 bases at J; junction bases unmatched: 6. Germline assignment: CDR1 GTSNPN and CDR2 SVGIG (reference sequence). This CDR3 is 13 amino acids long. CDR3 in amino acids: CAWSSGGKEPQHF. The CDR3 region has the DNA TGTGCCTGGAGCTCAGGGGGCAAGGAGCCCCAGCATTTT.

The CDR3 region is CASSPPLAAAYNEQFF. For the CDR3, the DNA is TGTGCCAGCAGCCCGCCCCTGGCGGCGGCCTACAATGAGCAGTTCTTC. The chain links TRBV5-5 to TRBJ2-1; D is unclear. There are 16 residues in the CDR3. CDR1 and CDR2 (germline): SGHKS, YYEKEE (reference sequence). V was pared by 4 bases and J by 2 bases, with 16 bases between.

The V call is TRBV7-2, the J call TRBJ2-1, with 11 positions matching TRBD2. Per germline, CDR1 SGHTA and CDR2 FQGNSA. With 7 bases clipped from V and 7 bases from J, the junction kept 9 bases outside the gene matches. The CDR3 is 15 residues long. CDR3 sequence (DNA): TGTGCCAGCACCCGAACTAGCGGGAGTACGAATGAGCAGTTCTTC. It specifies CASTRTSGSTNEQFF.

The chain's CDR3 is CASRRAHQPQHF. In DNA, the CDR3 is TGTGCCAGCAGGCGGGCGCATCAGCCCCAGCATTTT. The chain carries TRBV6-1 and TRBJ1-5; D is undetermined. This CDR3 has 12 residues. Germline CDR1 reads MNHNS; CDR2 reads SASEGT. V lost 6 bases, J lost 5 bases, and 8 bases lay in between.

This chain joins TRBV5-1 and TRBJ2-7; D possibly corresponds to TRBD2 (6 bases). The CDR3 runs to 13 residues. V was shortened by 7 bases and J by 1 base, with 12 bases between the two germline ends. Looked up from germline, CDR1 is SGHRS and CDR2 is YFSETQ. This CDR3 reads CASGSGSSYEQYF. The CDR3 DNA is TGCGCCAGCGGATCCGGGAGTTCCTACGAGCAGTACTTC.

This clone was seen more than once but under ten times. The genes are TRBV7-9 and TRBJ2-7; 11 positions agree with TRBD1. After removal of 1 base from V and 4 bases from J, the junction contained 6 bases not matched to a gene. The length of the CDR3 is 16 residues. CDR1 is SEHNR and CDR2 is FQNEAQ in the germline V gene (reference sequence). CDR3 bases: TGTGCCAGCAGCTTAGGTCCGGGACAGGGGGGATACGAGCAGTACTTC. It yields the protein CASSLGPGQGGYEQYF.

The CDR3 nucleotides are TGTGCCAGTAGTCCCGAGACAGGGTTGGGCACTGAAGCTTTCTTT. Its translation: CASSPETGLGTEAFF. The chain couples TRBV19 to TRBJ1-1; 7 bases are shared with TRBD1. V shed 5 bases, J shed 4 bases, and the junction held 10 bases outside the gene matches. Looked up from germline, CDR1 is LNHDA and CDR2 is SQIVND (reference sequence). The CDR3 spans 15 residues.

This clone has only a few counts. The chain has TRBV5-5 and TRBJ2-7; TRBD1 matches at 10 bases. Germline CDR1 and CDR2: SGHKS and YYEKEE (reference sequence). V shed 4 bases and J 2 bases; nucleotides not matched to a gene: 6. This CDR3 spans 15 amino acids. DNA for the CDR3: TGTGCCAGCAGCGTTTCCGGGACAGGGGCCTACGAGCAGTACTTC. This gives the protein CASSVSGTGAYEQYF.

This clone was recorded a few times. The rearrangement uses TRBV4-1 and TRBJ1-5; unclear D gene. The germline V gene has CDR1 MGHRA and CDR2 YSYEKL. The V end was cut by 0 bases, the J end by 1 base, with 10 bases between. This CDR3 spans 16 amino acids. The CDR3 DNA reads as TGCGCCAGCAGCCAAGATCAGCCGGGGAGCAATCAGCCCCAGCATTTT. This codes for CASSQDQPGSNQPQHF.

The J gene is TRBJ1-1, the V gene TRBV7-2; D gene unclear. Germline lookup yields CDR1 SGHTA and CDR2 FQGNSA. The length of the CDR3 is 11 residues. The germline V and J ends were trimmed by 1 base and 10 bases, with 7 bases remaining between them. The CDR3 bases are TGTGCCAGCAGCTTAGGGCGGGCAGCTTTCTTT. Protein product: CASSLGRAAFF. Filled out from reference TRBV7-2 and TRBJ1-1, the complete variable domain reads GAGVSQSPSNKVTEKGKDVELRCDPISGHTALYWYRQSLGQGLEFLIYFQGNSAPDKSGLPSDRFSAERTGGSVSTLTIQRTQQEDSAVYLCASSLGRAAFFGQGTRLTVV.

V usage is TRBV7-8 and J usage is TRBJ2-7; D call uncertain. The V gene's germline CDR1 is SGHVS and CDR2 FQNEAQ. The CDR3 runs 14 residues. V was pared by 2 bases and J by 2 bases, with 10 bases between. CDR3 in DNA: TGTGCCAGCAGCTTACTCGGGTTGACCTACGAGCAGTACTTC. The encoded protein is CASSLLGLTYEQYF.

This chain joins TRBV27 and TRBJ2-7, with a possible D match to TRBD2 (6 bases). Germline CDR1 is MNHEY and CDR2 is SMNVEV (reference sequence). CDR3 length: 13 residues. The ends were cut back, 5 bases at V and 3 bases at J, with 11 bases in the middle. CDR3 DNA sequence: TGTGCCAGCAGTCGGGACTGGAGCTACGAGCAGTACTTC. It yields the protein CASSRDWSYEQYF.

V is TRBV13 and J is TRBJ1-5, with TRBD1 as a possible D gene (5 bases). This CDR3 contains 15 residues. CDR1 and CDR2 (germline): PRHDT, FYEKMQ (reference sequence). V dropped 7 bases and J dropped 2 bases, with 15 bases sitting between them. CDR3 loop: CASTMGGIGNQPQHF. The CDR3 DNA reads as TGTGCCAGCACCATGGGGGGGATTGGCAATCAGCCCCAGCATTTT. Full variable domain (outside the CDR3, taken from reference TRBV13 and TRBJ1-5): AAGVIQSPRHLIKEKRETATLKCYPIPRHDTVYWYQQGPGQDPQFLISFYEKMQSDKGSIPDRFSAQQFSDYHSELNMSSLELGDSALYFCASTMGGIGNQPQHFGDGTRLSIL.